This T cell receptor beta chain was profiled in a study of early T cells in non-severe SARS-CoV-2 infection. Study in general: With bulk RNA from unsorted whole blood as input, sequencing yielded unpaired chains. Study observations and caveats: Matching results from VDJdb favored anti-spike CD8 responses, leaving private and CD4 specificities undetected.

This clonotype was counted between two and nine times. Its antigen is unknown. Germline values: CDR1 SEHNR, CDR2 FQNEAQ (reference sequence). V lost 9 bases and J lost 0, with 9 bases in between. The CDR3 is 13 amino acids. Attachment of unique molecular identifiers was made to individual cDNA molecules. TCRdb called the 5' RACE reads again in MiXCR, with one record for every CDR3 protein. Here the sample spans tens of thousands of distinct CDR3 sequences, about 10% being singletons. Sequencing used whole blood. The source of this sequence is an adult who was a healthcare worker with PCR-confirmed SARS-CoV-2 infection or an uninfected control (not recorded which). This chain joins TRBV7-9 and TRBJ1-3; no reliable D call. Here the CDR3 reads CASRASSGNTIYF. CDR3 nucleotide sequence: TGTGCCAGTCGGGCCAGCTCTGGAAACACCATATATTTT. Together with reference TRBV7-9 and TRBJ1-3, the CDR3 gives the full variable domain: DTGVSQNPRHKITKRGQNVTFRCDPISEHNRLYWYRQTLGQGPEFLTYFQNEAQLEKSRLLSDRFSAERPKGSFSTLEIQRTEQGDSAMYLCASRASSGNTIYFGEGSWLTVV.